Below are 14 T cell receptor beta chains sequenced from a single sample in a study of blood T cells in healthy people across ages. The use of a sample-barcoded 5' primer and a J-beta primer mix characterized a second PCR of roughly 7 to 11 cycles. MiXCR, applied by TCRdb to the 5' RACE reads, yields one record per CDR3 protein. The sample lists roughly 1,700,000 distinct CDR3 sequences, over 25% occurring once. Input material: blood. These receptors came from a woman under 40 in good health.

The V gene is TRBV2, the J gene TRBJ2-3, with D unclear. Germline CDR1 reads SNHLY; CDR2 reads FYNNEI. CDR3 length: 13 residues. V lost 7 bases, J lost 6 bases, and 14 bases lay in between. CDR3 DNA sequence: TGTGCCAGCAATTTTCCGATTTCGGATACGCAGTATTTT. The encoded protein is CASNFPISDTQYF.

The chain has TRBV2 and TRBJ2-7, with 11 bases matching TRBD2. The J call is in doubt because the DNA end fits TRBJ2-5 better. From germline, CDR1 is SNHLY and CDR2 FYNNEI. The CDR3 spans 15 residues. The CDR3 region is CASSEPSGRKGTQYF. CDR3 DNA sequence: TGTGCCAGCAGCGAGCCTAGCGGGAGGAAGGGGACCCAGTACTTC.

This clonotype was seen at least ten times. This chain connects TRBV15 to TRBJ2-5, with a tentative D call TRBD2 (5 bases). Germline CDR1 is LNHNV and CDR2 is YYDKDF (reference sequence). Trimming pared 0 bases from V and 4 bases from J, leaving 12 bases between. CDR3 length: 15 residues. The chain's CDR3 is CATSRDPGWGETQYF. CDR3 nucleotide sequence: TGTGCCACCAGCAGAGATCCGGGGTGGGGAGAGACCCAGTACTTC.

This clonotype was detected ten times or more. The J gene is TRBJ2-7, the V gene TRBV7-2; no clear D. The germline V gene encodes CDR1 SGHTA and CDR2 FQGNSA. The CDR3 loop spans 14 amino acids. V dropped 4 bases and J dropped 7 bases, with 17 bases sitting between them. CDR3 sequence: CASSSGSSGYEQYF. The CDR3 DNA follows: TGTGCCAGCAGCTCTGGGTCCTCTGGATATGAGCAGTACTTC.

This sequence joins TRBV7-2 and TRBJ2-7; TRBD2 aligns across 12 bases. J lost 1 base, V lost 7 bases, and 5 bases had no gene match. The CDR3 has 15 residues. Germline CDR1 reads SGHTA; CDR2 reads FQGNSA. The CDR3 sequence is CASNIGLAGSYEQYF. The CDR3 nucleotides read TGTGCCAGCAACATCGGACTAGCGGGGTCCTACGAGCAGTACTTC.

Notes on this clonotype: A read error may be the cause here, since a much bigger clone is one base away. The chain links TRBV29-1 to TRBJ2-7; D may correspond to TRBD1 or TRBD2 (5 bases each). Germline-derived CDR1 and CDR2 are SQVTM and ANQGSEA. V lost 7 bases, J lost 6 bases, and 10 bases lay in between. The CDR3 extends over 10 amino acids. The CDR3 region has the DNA TGCAGCGGTGTGAGGGGCGAGCAGTACTTC. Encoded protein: CSGVRGEQYF.

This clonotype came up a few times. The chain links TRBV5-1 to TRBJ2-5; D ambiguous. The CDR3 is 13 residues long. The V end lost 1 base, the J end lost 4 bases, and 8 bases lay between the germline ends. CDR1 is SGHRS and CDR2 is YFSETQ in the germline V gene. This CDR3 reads CASSLSQLETQYF. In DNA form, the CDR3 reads TGCGCCAGCAGCTTGTCCCAGCTAGAGACCCAGTACTTC.

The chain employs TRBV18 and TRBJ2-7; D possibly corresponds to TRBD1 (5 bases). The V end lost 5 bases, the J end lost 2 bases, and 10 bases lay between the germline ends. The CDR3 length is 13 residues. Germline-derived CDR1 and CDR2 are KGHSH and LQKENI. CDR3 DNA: TGTGCCAGCTCATCGGACACTACCTACGAGCAGTACTTC. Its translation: CASSSDTTYEQYF.

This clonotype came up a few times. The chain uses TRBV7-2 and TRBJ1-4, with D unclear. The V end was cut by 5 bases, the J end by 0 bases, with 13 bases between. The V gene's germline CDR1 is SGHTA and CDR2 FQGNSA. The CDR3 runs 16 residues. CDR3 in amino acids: CASSPQTIATNEKLFF. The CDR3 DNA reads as TGTGCCAGCAGCCCCCAGACGATAGCAACTAATGAAAAACTGTTTTTT. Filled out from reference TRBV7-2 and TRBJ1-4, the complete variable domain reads GAGVSQSPSNKVTEKGKDVELRCDPISGHTALYWYRQSLGQGLEFLIYFQGNSAPDKSGLPSDRFSAERTGGSVSTLTIQRTQQEDSAVYLCASSPQTIATNEKLFFGSGTQLSVL.

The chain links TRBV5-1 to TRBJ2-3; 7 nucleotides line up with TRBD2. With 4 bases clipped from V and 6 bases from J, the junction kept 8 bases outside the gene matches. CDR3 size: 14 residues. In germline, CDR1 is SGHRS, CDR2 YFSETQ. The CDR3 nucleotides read TGCGCCAGCAGCCGGGACTACGGAAGCGATACGCAGTATTTT. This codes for CASSRDYGSDTQYF.

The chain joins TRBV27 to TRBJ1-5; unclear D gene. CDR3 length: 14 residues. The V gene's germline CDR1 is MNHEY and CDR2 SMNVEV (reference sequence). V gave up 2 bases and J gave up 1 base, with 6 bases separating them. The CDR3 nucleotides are TGTGCCAGCAGTTTACACGTAAGCAATCAGCCCCAGCATTTT. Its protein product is CASSLHVSNQPQHF.

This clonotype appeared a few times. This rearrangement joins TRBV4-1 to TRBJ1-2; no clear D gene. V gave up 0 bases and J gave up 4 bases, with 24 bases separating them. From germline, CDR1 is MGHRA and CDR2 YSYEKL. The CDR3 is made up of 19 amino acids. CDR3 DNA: TGCGCCAGCAGCCAAGAGGCAGGCGGAGGCAGTTCCTTTTTCTATGGCTACACCTTC. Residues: CASSQEAGGGSSFFYGYTF.

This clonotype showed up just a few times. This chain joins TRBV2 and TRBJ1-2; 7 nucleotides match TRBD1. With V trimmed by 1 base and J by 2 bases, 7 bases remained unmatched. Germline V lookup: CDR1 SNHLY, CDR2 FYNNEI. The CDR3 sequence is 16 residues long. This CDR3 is CASSEGSGDSNYGYTF. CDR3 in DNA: TGTGCCAGCAGTGAAGGGTCCGGGGACAGCAACTATGGCTACACCTTC.

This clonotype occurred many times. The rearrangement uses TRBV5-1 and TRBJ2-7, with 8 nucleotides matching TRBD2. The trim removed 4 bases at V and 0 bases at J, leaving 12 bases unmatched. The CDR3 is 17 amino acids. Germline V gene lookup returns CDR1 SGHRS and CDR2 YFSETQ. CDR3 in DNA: TGCGCCAGCAGCCCCGGCGGTGGAGCGGGAGTCTCCTACGAGCAGTACTTC. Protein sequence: CASSPGGGAGVSYEQYF. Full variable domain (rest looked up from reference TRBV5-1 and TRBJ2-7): KAGVTQTPRYLIKTRGQQVTLSCSPISGHRSVSWYQQTPGQGLQFLFEYFSETQRNKGNFPGRFSGRQFSNSRSEMNVSTLELGDSALYLCASSPGGGAGVSYEQYFGPGTRLTVT.